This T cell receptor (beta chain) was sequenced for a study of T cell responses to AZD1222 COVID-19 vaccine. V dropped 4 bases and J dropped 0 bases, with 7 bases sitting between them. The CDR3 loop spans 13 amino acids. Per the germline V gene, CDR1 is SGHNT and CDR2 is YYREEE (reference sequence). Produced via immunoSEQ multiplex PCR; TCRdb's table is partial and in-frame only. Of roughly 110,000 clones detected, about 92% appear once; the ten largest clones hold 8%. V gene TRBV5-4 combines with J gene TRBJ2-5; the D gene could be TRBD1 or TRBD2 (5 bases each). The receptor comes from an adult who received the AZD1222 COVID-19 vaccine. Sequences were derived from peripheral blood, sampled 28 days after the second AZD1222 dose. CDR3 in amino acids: CASSRDDQETQYF. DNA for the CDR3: TGTGCCAGCAGCAGGGACGACCAAGAGACCCAGTACTTC.